Below, one T cell receptor (beta chain) is given with its context. The CDR3 consists of 15 residues. The V gene lost 5 bases and the J gene lost 0 bases, with 13 bases spanning the gap. Looked up from germline, CDR1 is SEHNR and CDR2 is FQNEAQ (reference sequence). This entry comes from a study of cytomegalovirus exposure and HLA in healthy donors. A multiplex PCR was run with 60 Vbeta primers and 13 Jbeta primers. Here immunoSEQ multiplex PCR was the method, and the copy in TCRdb shows in-frame clones only, minus some. Altogether some 110,000 clones are present, under 80% being singletons, with the ten largest covering roughly 3.9%.

This receptor was obtained from a man between 60 and 75 years old in good health and CMV-seronegative. Sequenced sample: PBMCs. This chain uses TRBV7-9 with TRBJ1-1, with TRBD1 as a possible D gene (6 bases). In nucleotides, the CDR3 is TGTGCCAGCAGCCGAGGGGGGGGGATGAACACTGAAGCTTTCTTT. The encoded protein is CASSRGGGMNTEAFF.